The sequence of this T cell receptor (beta chain) was determined in a study of CD8 T cells in ankylosing spondylitis. The table lists this clonotype with many counts. No antigen is known for it. The study, taken as a whole, reports: Within ankylosing spondylitis blood, a TCR beta motif made up of eight highly homologous variants appeared to be characteristic.

Quantitative molecular-barcoded 5'-RACE generated the TCR beta libraries. One entry per CDR3 protein, called by TCRdb with MiXCR from the 5' RACE reads. The sample carries 350,000 or so distinct CDR3 sequences, 11% recorded once. Germline CDR1 reads MDHEN; CDR2 reads SYDVKM. J was trimmed by 10 bases and V by 4 bases; bases with no gene match: 9. The CDR3 loop spans 15 amino acids. The source material was blood, either unsorted or a sorted T cell fraction (not recorded which). This TCR was recovered from a female donor with ankylosing spondylitis or in good health (not recorded which). The chain is built from TRBV28 and TRBJ1-6; TRBD1 aligns across 8 bases. CDR3 residues: CASSSRTGRGSPLHF. CDR3 DNA sequence: TGTGCCAGCAGTTCAAGGACAGGGCGAGGCTCACCCCTCCACTTT.